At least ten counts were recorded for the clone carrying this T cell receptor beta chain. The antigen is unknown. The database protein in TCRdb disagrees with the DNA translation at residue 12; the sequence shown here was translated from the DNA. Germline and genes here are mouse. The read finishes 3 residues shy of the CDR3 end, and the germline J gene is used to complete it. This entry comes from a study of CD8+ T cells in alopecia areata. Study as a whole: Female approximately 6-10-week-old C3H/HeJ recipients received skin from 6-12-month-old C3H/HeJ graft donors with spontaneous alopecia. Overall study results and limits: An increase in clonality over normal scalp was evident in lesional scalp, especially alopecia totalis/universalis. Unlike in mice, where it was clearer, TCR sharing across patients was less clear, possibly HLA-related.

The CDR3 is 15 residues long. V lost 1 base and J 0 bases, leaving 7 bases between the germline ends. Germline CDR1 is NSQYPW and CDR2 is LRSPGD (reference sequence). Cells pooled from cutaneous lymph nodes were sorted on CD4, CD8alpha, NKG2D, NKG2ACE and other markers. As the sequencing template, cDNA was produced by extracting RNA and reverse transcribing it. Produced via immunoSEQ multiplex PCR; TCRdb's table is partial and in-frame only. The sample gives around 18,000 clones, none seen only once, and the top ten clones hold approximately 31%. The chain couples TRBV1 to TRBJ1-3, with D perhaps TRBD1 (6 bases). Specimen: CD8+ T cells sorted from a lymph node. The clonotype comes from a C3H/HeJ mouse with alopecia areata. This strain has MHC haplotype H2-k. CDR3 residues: CTCSAGGRSGNTLYF. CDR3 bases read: TGCACCTGCAGTGCAGGGGGGCGTTCTGGAAATACG.